This paragraph reports one T cell receptor (beta chain). This entry belongs to a study of control samples from healthy donors and cancer patients. Repertoires were generated with immunoSEQ multiplex PCR, while TCRdb's copy carries only in-frame clones and drops some. The sample contains 100,000 to 150,000 clones, around 90% of which appear only once. The CDR3 has 16 residues. CDR1 KGHSH and CDR2 LQKENI come from the germline V gene. V lost 3 bases to trimming and J lost 6 bases; unmatched junction nucleotides: 11. Sequencing input: blood. This clonotype originated in a man between 18 and 35 years old in good health. The rearrangement links TRBV18 to TRBJ1-3; TRBD1 matches at 7 bases. CDR3 region: CASSPRDRAAINTIYF. CDR3 sequence (DNA): TGTGCCAGCTCACCCCGAGACAGGGCAGCCATAAACACCATATATTTT.